The entry that follows covers one T cell receptor beta chain sequence. Its antigen is not known. The study ran its PCR with 60 Vbeta and 13 Jbeta primers. Using immunoSEQ multiplex PCR, the repertoire was profiled, and TCRdb retains in-frame clones only, with some absent. Among 50,000 or so clones, roughly four fifths were seen once, and the ten largest hold around 2.9%. These data come from a study of cytomegalovirus exposure and HLA in healthy donors. When sampled, the donors appeared nominally healthy, though they likely had unrecorded immune exposures. General study results and limits: Most TCR beta V segments were productive about 87% or about 30% of the time in an earlier analysis.

The germline gives CDR1 GTSNPN, CDR2 SVGIG (reference sequence). The CDR3 totals 13 residues. Trimming at V came to 3 bases and at J to 1 base, leaving 2 bases not matched to a gene. This clonotype originated in a woman aged 40 to 55 in good health and CMV-seropositive. The sequenced sample consisted of PBMCs. The chain carries TRBV30 and TRBJ2-7; TRBD2 aligns across 8 bases. CDR3 residues: CAWSGGGSYEQYF. The CDR3 DNA is TGTGCCTGGAGCGGGGGGGGATCCTACGAGCAGTACTTC.